This entry describes one T cell receptor beta chain. Its antigen is not identified. Donors ranged from about 6 to 90 years old and were healthy Caucasians in Russia. The CDR3 consists of 15 residues. V was shortened by 2 bases and J by 7 bases, with 12 bases between the two germline ends. CDR1 and CDR2 from the germline V gene are SGHTA and FQGNSA. The sample belongs to a study of blood T cells in healthy people across ages. Regarding the study as a whole: Age showed a roughly linear inverse relationship with TCR beta diversity per million T cells. More naive CD4+ cells and higher diversity were found in long-lived than in aged donors.

Together with a sample-barcoded 5' primer, a J-beta primer mix was included in a second PCR lasting roughly 6 to 12 cycles. MiXCR was run by TCRdb on the 5' RACE reads, yielding one entry per CDR3 protein. The sample lists roughly 1.9 million distinct CDR3 sequences, 39% occurring once. The clonotype comes from a human donor in good health. J is TRBJ1-6 and V is TRBV7-2; D ambiguous. Input material: blood. Here the CDR3 reads CASSLHGVENSPLHF. The CDR3 DNA sequence: TGTGCCAGCAGCTTACATGGGGTCGAGAATTCACCCCTCCACTTT.